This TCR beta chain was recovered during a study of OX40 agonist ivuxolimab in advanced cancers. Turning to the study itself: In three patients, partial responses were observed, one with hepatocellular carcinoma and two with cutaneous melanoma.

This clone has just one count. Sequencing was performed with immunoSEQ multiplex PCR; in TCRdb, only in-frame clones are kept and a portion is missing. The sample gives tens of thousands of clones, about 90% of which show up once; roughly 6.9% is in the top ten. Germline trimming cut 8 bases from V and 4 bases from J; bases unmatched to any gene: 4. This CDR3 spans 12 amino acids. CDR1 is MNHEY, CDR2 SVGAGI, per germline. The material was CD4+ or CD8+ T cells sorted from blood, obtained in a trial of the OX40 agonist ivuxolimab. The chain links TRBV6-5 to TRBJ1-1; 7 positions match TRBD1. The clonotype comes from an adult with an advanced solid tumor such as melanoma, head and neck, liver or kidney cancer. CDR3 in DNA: TGTGCCAGCCACAGGGGATCCACTGAAGCTTTCTTT. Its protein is CASHRGSTEAFF.